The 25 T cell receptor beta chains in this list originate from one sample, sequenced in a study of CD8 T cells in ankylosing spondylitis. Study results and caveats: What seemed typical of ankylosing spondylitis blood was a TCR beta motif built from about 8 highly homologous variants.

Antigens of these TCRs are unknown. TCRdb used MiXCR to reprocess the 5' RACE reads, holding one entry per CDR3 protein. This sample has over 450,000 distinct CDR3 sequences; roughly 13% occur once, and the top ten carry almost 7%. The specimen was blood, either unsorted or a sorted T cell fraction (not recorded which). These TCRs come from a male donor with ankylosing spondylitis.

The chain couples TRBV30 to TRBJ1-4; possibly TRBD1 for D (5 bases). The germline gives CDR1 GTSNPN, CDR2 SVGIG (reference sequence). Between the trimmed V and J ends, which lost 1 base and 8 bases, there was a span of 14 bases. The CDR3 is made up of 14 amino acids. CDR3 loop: CAWSGEGAFEKLFF. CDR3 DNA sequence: TGTGCCTGGAGTGGTGAAGGGGCATTCGAAAAACTGTTTTTT.

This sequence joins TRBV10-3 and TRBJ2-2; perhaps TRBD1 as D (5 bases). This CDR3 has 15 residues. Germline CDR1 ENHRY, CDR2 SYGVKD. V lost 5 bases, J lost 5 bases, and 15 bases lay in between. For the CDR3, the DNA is TGTGCCATCAGTAATACCATCAGGGAAACCGGGGAGCTGTTTTTT. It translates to CAISNTIRETGELFF.

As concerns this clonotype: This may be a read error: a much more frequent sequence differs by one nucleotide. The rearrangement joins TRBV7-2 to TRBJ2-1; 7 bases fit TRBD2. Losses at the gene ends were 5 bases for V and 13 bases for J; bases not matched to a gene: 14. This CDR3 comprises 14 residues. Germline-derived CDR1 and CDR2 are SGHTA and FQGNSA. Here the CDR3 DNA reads TGTGCCAGCAGCGCAATTCGGGCGGGAGATTATCAGTTCTTC. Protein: CASSAIRAGDYQFF.

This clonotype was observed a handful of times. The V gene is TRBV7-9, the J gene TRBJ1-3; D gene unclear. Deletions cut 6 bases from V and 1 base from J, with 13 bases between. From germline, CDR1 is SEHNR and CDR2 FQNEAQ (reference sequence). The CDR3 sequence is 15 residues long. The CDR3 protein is CASSSLVDSGNTIYF. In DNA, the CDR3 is TGTGCCAGCAGTTCCCTGGTTGATTCTGGAAACACCATATATTTT.

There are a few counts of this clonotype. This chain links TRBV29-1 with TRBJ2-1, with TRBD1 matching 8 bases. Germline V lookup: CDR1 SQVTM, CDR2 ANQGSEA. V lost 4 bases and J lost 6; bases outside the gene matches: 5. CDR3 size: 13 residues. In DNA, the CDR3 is TGCAGCGTTGTTGTACAGGGGGGCAATGAGCAGTTCTTC. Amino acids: CSVVVQGGNEQFF.

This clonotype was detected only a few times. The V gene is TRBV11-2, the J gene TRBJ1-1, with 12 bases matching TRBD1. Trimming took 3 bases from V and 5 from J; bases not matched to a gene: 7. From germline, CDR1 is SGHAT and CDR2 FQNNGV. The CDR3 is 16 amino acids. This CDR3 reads CASSLAGQGARTEAFF. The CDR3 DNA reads TGTGCCAGCAGCTTGGCGGGACAGGGGGCGCGGACTGAAGCTTTCTTT.

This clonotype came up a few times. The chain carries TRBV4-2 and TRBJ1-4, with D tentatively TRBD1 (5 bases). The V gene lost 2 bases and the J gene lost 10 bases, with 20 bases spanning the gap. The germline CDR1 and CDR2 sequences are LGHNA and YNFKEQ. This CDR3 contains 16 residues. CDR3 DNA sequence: TGTGCCAGCAGCCAACGTATGGGCAGGGAGAGTGGAAAACTGTTTTTT. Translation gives CASSQRMGRESGKLFF.

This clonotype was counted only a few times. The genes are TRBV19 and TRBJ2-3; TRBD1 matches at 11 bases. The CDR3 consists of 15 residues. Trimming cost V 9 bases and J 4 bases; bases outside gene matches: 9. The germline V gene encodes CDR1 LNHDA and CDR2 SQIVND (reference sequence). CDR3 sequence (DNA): TGTGCCAGCGGAAGAGGGGACAGGGGGTCAGATACGCAGTATTTT. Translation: CASGRGDRGSDTQYF.

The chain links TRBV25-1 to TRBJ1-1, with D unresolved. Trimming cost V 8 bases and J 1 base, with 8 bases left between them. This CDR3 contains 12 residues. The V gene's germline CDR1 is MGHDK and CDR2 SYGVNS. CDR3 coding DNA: TGTGCCAGCCGCAAGTGGAACACTGAAGCTTTCTTT. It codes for CASRKWNTEAFF.

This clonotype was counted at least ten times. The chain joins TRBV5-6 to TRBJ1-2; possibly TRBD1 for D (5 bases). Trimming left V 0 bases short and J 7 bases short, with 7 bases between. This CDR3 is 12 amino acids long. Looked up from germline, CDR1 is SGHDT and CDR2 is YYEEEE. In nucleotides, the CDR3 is TGTGCCAGCAGCTTGGCGGGGCCTGGCTACACCTTC. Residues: CASSLAGPGYTF. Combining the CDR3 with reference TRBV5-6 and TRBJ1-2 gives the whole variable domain DAGVTQSPTHLIKTRGQQVTLRCSPKSGHDTVSWYQQALGQGPQFIFQYYEEEERQRGNFPDRFSGHQFPNYSSELNVNALLLGDSALYLCASSLAGPGYTFGSGTRLTVV.

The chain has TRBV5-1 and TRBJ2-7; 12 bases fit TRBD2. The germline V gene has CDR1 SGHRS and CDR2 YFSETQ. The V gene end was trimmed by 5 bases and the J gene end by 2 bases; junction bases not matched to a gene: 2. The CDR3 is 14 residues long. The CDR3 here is CASSWTSGTYEQYF. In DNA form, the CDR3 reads TGCGCCAGCAGTTGGACTAGCGGGACCTACGAGCAGTACTTC.

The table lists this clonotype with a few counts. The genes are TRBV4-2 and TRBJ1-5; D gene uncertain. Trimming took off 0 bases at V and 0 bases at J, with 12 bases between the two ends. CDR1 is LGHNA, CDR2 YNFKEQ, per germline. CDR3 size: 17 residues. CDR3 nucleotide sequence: TGTGCCAGCAGCCAAGAATCCGACAAATTTAGCAATCAGCCCCAGCATTTT. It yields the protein CASSQESDKFSNQPQHF.

As DNA, the CDR3 is TGTGCCAGCAGCTTCTTTCCGCGGGGGGATGGAAACACCATATATTTT. Translation: CASSFFPRGDGNTIYF. The V call is TRBV7-2, the J call TRBJ1-3; maybe TRBD1 (5 bases). The germline gives CDR1 SGHTA, CDR2 FQGNSA. Trimming cost V 3 bases and J 3 bases, with 15 bases left between them. The CDR3 sequence is 16 residues long.

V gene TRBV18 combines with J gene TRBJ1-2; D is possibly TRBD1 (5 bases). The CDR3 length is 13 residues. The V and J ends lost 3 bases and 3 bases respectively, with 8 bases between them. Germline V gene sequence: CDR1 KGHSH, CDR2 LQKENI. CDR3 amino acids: CASSPVTDYGYTF. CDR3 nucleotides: TGTGCCAGCTCACCCGTGACAGACTATGGCTACACCTTC.

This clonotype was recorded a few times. CDR3 residues: CSASWAGQGADTQYF. CDR3 coding DNA: TGCAGTGCCTCCTGGGCGGGACAGGGCGCAGATACGCAGTATTTT. The V call is TRBV20-1, the J call TRBJ2-3; 9 bases are shared with TRBD1. Germline CDR1 is DFQATT and CDR2 is SNEGSKA (reference sequence). This CDR3 comprises 15 residues. Germline trimming cut 6 bases from V and 4 bases from J; bases unmatched to any gene: 11.

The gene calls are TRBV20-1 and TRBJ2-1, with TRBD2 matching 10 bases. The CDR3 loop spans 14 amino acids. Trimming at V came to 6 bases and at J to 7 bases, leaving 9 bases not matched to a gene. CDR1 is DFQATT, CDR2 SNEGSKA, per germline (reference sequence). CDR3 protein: CSAPGLATRNEQFF. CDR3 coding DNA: TGCAGTGCGCCGGGACTAGCGACGAGGAATGAGCAGTTCTTC.

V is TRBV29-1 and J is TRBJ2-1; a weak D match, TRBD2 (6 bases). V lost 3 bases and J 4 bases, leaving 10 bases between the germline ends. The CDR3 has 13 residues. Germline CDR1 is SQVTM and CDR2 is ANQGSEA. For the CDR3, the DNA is TGCAGCGTTGACGGGACTTTTTACAATGAGCAGTTCTTC. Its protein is CSVDGTFYNEQFF.

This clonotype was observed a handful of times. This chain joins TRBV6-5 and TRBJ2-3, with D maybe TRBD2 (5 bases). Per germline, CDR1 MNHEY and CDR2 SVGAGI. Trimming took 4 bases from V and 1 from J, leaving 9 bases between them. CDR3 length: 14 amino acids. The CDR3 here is CASSFLGGTDTQYF. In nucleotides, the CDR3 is TGTGCCAGCAGTTTCCTCGGGGGCACAGATACGCAGTATTTT.

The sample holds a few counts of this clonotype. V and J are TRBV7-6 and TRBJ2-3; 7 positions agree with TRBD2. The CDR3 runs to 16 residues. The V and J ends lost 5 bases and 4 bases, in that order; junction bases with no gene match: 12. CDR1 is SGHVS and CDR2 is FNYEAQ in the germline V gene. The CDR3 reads CASSPRLAALADTQYF. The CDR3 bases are TGTGCCAGCAGCCCACGACTAGCTGCGTTGGCAGATACGCAGTATTTT.

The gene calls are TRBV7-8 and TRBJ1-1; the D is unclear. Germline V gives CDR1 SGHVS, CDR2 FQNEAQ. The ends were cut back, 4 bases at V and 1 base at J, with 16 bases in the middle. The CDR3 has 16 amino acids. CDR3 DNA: TGTGCCAGCAGCTGGGTCTCGGGGAACCGGAACACTGAAGCTTTCTTT. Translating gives CASSWVSGNRNTEAFF.

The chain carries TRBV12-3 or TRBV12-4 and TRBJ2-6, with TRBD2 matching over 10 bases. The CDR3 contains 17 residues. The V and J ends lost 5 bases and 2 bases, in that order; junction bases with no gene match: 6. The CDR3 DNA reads TGTGCCAGCAGTCCTCTAGCGGGAGCCCCTGGGGCCAACGTCCTGACTTTC. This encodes CASSPLAGAPGANVLTF.

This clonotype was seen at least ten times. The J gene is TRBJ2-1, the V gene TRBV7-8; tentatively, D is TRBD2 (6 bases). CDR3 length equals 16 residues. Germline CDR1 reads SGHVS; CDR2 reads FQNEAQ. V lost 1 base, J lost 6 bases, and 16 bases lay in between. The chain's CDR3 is CASSLGTSGGANEQFF. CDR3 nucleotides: TGTGCCAGCAGCTTAGGCACTAGTGGAGGGGCCAATGAGCAGTTCTTC.

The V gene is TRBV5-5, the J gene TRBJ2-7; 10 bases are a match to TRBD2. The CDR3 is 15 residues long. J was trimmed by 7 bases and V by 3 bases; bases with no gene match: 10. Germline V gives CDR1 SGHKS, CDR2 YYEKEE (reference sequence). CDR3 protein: CASSSMASGRWEQYF. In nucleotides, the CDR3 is TGTGCCAGCAGCTCGATGGCTAGCGGGAGATGGGAGCAGTACTTC.

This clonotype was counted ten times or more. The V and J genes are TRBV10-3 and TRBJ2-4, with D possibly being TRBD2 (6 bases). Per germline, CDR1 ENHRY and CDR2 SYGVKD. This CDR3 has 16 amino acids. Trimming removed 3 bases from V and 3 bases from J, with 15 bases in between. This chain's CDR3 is CAISDRLAVSKNIQYF. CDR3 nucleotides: TGTGCCATCAGTGATCGGTTAGCGGTTAGCAAAAACATTCAGTACTTC.

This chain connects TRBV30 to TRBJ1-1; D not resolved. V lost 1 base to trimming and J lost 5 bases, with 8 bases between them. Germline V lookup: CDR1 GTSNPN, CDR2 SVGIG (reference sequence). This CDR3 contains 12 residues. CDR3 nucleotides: TGTGCCTGGAGTGAGACGGGGACTGAAGCTTTCTTT. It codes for CAWSETGTEAFF.